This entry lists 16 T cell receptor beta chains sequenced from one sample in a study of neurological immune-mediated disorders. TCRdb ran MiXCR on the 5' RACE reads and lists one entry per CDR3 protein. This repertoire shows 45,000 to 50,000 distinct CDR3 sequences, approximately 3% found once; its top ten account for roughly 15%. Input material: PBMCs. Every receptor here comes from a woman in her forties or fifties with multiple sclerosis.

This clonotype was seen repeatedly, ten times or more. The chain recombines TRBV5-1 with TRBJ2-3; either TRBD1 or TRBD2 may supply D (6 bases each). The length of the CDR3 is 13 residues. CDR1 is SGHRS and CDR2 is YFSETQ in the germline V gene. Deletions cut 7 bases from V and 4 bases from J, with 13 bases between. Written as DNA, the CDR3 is TGCGCCAGCGGAGGGGGGTTCGCAGATACGCAGTATTTT. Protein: CASGGGFADTQYF.

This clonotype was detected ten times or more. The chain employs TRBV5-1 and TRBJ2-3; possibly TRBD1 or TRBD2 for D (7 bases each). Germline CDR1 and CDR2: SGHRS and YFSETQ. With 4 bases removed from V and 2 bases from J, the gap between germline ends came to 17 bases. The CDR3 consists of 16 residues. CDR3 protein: CASSTGGQTYTDTQYF. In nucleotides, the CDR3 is TGCGCCAGCAGCACGGGGGGACAGACCTACACAGATACGCAGTATTTT.

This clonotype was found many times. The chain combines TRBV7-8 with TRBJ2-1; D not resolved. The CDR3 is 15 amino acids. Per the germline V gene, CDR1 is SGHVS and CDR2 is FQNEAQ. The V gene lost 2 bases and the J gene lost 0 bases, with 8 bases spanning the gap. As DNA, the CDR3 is TGTGCCAGCAGCTTACGACATACCTCCTACAATGAGCAGTTCTTC. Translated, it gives CASSLRHTSYNEQFF. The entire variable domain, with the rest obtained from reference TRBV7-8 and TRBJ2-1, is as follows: GAGVSQSPRYKVAKRGQDVALRCDPISGHVSLFWYQQALGQGPEFLTYFQNEAQLDKSGLPSDRFFAERPEGSVSTLKIQRTQQEDSAVYLCASSLRHTSYNEQFFGPGTRLTVL.

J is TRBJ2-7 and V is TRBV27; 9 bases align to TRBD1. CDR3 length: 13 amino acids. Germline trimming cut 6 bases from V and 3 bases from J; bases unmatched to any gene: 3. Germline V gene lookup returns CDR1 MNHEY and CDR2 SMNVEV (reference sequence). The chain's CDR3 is CASSGQGYYEQYF. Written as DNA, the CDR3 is TGTGCCAGCAGCGGACAGGGGTACTACGAGCAGTACTTC.

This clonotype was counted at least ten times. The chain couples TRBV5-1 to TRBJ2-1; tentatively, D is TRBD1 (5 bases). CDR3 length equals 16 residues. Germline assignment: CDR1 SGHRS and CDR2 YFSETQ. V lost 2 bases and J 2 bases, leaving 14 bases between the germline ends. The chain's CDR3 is CASSFGQIMTYNEQFF. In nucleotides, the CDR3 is TGCGCCAGCAGCTTTGGACAAATAATGACCTACAATGAGCAGTTCTTC. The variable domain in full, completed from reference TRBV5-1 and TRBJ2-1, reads KAGVTQTPRYLIKTRGQQVTLSCSPISGHRSVSWYQQTPGQGLQFLFEYFSETQRNKGNFPGRFSGRQFSNSRSEMNVSTLELGDSALYLCASSFGQIMTYNEQFFGPGTRLTVL.

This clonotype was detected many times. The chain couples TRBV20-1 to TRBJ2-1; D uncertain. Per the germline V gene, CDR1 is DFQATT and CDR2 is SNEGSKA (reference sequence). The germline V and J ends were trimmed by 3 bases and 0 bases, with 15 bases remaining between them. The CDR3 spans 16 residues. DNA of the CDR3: TGCAGTGCTAGGGTTCGTGCCGCTACCTCCTACAATGAGCAGTTCTTC. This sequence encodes CSARVRAATSYNEQFF.

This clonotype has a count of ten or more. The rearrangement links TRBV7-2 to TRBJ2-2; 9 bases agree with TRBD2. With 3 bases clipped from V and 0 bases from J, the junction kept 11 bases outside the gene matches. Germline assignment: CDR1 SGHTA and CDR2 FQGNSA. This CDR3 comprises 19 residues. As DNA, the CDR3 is TGTGCCAGCAGCTTGGTAGGACTAGCGAAACTCGCGAACACCGGGGAGCTGTTTTTT. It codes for CASSLVGLAKLANTGELFF. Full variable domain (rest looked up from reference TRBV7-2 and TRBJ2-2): GAGVSQSPSNKVTEKGKDVELRCDPISGHTALYWYRQSLGQGLEFLIYFQGNSAPDKSGLPSDRFSAERTGGSVSTLTIQRTQQEDSAVYLCASSLVGLAKLANTGELFFGEGSRLTVL.

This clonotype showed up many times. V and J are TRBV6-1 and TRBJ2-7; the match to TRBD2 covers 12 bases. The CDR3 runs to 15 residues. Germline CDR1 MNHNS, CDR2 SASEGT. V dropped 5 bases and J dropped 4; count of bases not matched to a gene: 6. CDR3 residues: CASSITSGGLYEQYV. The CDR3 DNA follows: TGTGCCAGCAGTATAACTAGCGGGGGGCTGTACGAGCAGTACGTC.

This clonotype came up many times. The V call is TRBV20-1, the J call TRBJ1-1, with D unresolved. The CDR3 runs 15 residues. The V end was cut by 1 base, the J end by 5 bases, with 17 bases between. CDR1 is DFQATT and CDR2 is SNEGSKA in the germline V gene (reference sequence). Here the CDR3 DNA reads TGCAGTGCTAGAGTAACGCCCTCTGGGGTTACTGAAGCTTTCTTT. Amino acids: CSARVTPSGVTEAFF.

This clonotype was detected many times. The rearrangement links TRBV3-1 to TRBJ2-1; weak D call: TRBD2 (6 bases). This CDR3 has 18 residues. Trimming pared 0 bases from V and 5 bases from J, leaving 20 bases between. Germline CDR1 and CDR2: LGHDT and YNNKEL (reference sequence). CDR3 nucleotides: TGTGCCAGCAGCCAAGAGGTGGGCCGCGGGACTTTCCACAATGAGCAGTTCTTC. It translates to CASSQEVGRGTFHNEQFF.

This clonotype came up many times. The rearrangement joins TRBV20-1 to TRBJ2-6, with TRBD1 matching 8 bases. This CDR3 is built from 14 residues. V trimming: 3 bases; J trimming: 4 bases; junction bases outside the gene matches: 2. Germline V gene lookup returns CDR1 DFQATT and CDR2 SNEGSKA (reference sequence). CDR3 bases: TGCAGTGCTAGGGACAGGGTCGGGGCCAACGTCCTGACTTTC. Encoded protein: CSARDRVGANVLTF.

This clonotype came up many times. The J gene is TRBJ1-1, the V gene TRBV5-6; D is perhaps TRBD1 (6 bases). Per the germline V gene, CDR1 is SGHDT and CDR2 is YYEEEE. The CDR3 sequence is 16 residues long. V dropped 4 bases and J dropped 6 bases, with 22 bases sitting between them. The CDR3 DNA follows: TGTGCCAGCAGCGCCCCCCTTACGACAGGCGGGGCTGAAGCTTTCTTT. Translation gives CASSAPLTTGGAEAFF.

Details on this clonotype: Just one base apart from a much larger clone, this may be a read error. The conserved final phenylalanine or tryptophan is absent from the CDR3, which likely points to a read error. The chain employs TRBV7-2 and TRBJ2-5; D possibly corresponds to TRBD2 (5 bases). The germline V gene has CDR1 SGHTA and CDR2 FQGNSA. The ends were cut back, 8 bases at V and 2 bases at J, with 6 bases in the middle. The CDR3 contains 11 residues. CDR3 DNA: TGTGCCAGCCGAGGGCAAGAGACCCAGTACTGC. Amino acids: CASRGQETQYC.

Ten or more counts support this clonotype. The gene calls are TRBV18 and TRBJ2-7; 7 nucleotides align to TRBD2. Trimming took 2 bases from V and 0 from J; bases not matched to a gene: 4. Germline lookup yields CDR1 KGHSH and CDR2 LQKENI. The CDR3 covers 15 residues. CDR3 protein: CASSPGLEISYEQYF. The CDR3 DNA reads TGTGCCAGCTCACCAGGACTAGAGATCTCCTACGAGCAGTACTTC.

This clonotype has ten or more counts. CDR3 in amino acids: CASSRGGGNQPQHF. The CDR3 region has the DNA TGTGCCAGCTCACGTGGAGGGGGTAATCAGCCCCAGCATTTT. The genes are TRBV18 and TRBJ1-5; D may be TRBD1 (6 bases). The CDR3 spans 14 residues. V lost 4 bases to trimming and J lost 4 bases, with 11 bases between them. Per the germline V gene, CDR1 is KGHSH and CDR2 is LQKENI.

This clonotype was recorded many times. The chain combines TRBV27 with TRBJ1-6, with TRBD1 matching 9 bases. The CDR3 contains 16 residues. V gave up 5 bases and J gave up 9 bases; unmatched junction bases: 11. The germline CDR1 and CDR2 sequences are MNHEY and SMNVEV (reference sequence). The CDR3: CASSLSGTGFLSPLHF. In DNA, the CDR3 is TGTGCCAGCAGTCTCTCCGGGACAGGGTTTCTTTCACCCCTCCACTTT.